A single sample gave rise to the 5 T cell receptor beta chains below, sequenced in a study of CD8 T cells in ankylosing spondylitis. MiXCR, applied by TCRdb to the 5' RACE reads, yields one record per CDR3 protein. The data contain over 150,000 distinct CDR3 sequences, roughly 13% of them seen just once; the ten biggest clones take up approximately 17%. The sequencing sample was made of blood, either unsorted or a sorted T cell fraction (not recorded which). These receptor sequences come from a male donor with ankylosing spondylitis or in good health (not recorded which).

In this sample, this clonotype turned up a few times. The V call is TRBV4-1, the J call TRBJ2-1; 10 bases are a match to TRBD2. CDR1 is MGHRA and CDR2 is YSYEKL in the germline V gene. V dropped 0 bases and J dropped 7; count of bases not matched to a gene: 9. There are 17 residues in the CDR3. Written as DNA, the CDR3 is TGCGCCAGCAGCCAAGAACCTAGCGGGAGTGTATTAAATGAGCAGTTCTTC. Its protein product is CASSQEPSGSVLNEQFF.

This clonotype occurred many times. This chain uses TRBV4-1 with TRBJ2-5, with 8 bases matching TRBD1. Germline V lookup: CDR1 MGHRA, CDR2 YSYEKL. This CDR3 has 15 amino acids. After removal of 1 base from V and 5 bases from J, the junction contained 6 bases not matched to a gene. The CDR3 sequence: CASSQGQTGEETQYF. The CDR3 DNA reads TGCGCCAGCAGCCAAGGCCAGACAGGGGAGGAGACCCAGTACTTC.

This clonotype was observed at least ten times. The CDR3 reads CASSEGLAGVYEQYF. The CDR3 DNA reads TGTGCCAGCAGTGAAGGACTAGCGGGAGTTTACGAGCAGTACTTC. This chain links TRBV6-1 with TRBJ2-7, with 12 bases lining up with TRBD2. CDR1 is MNHNS and CDR2 is SASEGT in the germline V gene. J was trimmed by 4 bases and V by 1 base; bases with no gene match: 2. CDR3 size: 15 residues.

V is TRBV4-1 and J is TRBJ2-7; no firm D call. Trimming took off 1 base at V and 3 bases at J, with 13 bases between the two ends. Germline V lookup: CDR1 MGHRA, CDR2 YSYEKL. The CDR3 is 15 residues long. The CDR3 is CASSQGAVIVYEQYF. CDR3 DNA: TGCGCCAGCAGCCAAGGGGCAGTCATAGTCTACGAGCAGTACTTC.

The sample holds many counts of this clonotype. CDR3 amino acids: CASSLDLAGLGQGYVEQFF. For the CDR3, the DNA is TGCGCCAGCAGCTTAGATCTAGCGGGACTGGGCCAAGGTTATGTTGAGCAGTTCTTC. The chain couples TRBV5-1 to TRBJ2-1, with 9 bases lining up with TRBD2. Germline assignment: CDR1 SGHRS and CDR2 YFSETQ. CDR3 length equals 19 residues. J was trimmed by 9 bases and V by 2 bases; bases with no gene match: 21.